This paragraph covers one T cell receptor beta chain sequence. The antigen remains unidentified. Specified time point: patch test 1, 2 weeks after DPC sensitization. Stated treatment: therapeutic diphenylcyclopropenone sensitization with weekly scalp DPC. Only after blood had been drawn was each patch test applied. This sample was taken from a study of human T cells and chemical hapten exposure. Study-wide points: Controls had significantly fewer large CDR3 similarity clusters than were formed by expanded TCRs. There was no change with DPC sensitization in TCRs above 1 in 1000 frequency.

Unique molecular identifiers were affixed to discrete cDNA molecules within the library. Each CDR3 protein gets one entry after TCRdb re-called the RACE reads with MiXCR. The profile shows 340,000 or so distinct CDR3 sequences, about 7% of them singletons. This receptor was obtained from a woman between 18 and 30 years old with alopecia areata. Some clones in this sample may be carry-over from other donors' samples. Sequences were derived from whole blood, sampled in connection with sensitization to the hapten diphenylcyclopropenone (DPC).

The CDR3 coding sequence is TGTGCCAGCAGTGAAGAGCAGGGGGGAGAAAAACTGTTTTTT. Amino acids: CASSEEQGGEKLFF. The chain is built from TRBV2 and TRBJ1-4, with TRBD1 identical over 7 bases. The length of the CDR3 is 14 residues. Germline V gene lookup returns CDR1 SNHLY and CDR2 FYNNEI. V dropped 1 base and J dropped 8; count of bases not matched to a gene: 4.